A selection of T cell receptor beta chains follows, all from one sample in a study of PD-1 blockade in classical Hodgkin lymphoma. Some clones are missing from TCRdb's copy, which holds only in-frame ones; the method was immunoSEQ multiplex PCR. The data show about 90,000 clones, around 80% seen once. The material was peripheral blood mononuclear cells (PBMCs), obtained before the fourth cycle of nivolumab. The receptors stem from a human donor with classical Hodgkin lymphoma. Both conserved end residues are part of each CDR3. The D gene is left open where the match is weak. Only some rows state a clone size, as once, few, many or a class for expanded clones.

j_call d_call clone_size cdr3_length v_call cdr3_aa cdr3_nt
TRBJ2-2 - once 15 TRBV2 CASSVERRGAGELFF TGTGCCAGCAGTGTGGAGAGACGCGGGGCCGGGGAGCTGTTTTTT
TRBJ1-1 - - 15 TRBV7-6 CASSLGGPMNTEAFF TGTGCCAGCAGCTTAGGGGGACCGATGAACACTGAAGCTTTCTTT
TRBJ2-5 - - 13 TRBV9 CASSVRGTETQYF TGTGCCAGCAGCGTCCGCGGGACAGAGACCCAGTACTTC
TRBJ2-7 - - 12 TRBV2 CASSGSSYEQYF TGTGCCAGCAGCGGAAGCTCCTACGAGCAGTACTTC
TRBJ2-1 - - 14 TRBV15 CATSRDFLGDEQFF TGTGCCACCAGCAGAGATTTCTTGGGCGATGAGCAGTTCTTC
TRBJ1-2 - few 14 TRBV15 CATSRAGQGYGYTF TGTGCCACCAGCAGGGCCGGCCAAGGGTACGGCTACACCTTC
TRBJ1-1 - few 13 TRBV7-2 CASGVGMNTEAFF TGTGCCAGCGGGGTGGGAATGAACACTGAAGCTTTCTTT
TRBJ2-7 TRBD1 - 13 TRBV7-9 CASSYTGGGEQYF TGTGCCAGCAGCTACACAGGGGGAGGCGAGCAGTACTTC
TRBJ2-7 - - 15 TRBV5-4 CASSLAPTVSYEQYF TGTGCCAGCAGCTTGGCCCCTACGGTCTCCTACGAGCAGTACTTC
TRBJ1-2 - - 14 TRBV29-1 CSVEATGWDYGYTF TGCAGCGTTGAAGCGACAGGCTGGGACTATGGCTACACCTTC
TRBJ1-1 - - 15 TRBV27 CAAALLNRMNTEAFF TGTGCCGCAGCCTTATTGAACAGGATGAACACTGAAGCTTTCTTT
TRBJ1-1 - - 15 TRBV9 CASSFGPVMNTEAFF TGTGCCAGCAGCTTCGGACCGGTAATGAACACTGAAGCTTTCTTT
TRBJ1-1 TRBD1 - 14 TRBV7-2 CASSLTGGYTEAFF TGTGCCAGCAGCTTGACAGGGGGGTACACTGAAGCTTTCTTT
TRBJ2-7 TRBD2 - 17 TRBV7-2 CASSPLAGTSPSYEQYF TGTGCCAGCAGCCCATTAGCGGGGACCTCCCCCTCCTACGAGCAGTACTTC
TRBJ2-5 TRBD2 - 16 TRBV7-2 CASSSPAASGMKTQYF TGTGCCAGCAGCTCGCCGGCGGCTAGCGGGATGAAGACCCAGTACTTC
TRBJ2-1 - few 11 TRBV20-1 CSARSHNEQFF TGCAGTGCTAGATCACACAATGAGCAGTTCTTC
TRBJ1-5 - - 16 TRBV2 CASSEGGRRNNQPQHF TGTGCCAGCAGTGAGGGGGGCCGACGGAACAATCAGCCCCAGCATTTT